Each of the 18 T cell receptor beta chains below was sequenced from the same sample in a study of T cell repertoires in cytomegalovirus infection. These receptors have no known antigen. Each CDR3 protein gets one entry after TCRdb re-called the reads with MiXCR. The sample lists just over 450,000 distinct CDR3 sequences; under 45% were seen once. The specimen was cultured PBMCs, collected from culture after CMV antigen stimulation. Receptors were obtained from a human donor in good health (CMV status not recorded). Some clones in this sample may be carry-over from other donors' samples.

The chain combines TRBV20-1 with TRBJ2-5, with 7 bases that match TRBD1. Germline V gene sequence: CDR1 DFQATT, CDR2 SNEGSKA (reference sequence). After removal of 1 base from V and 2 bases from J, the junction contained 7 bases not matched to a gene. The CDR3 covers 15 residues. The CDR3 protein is CSARGGQDLQETQYF. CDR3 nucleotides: TGCAGTGCTAGAGGAGGACAGGACCTACAAGAGACCCAGTACTTC.

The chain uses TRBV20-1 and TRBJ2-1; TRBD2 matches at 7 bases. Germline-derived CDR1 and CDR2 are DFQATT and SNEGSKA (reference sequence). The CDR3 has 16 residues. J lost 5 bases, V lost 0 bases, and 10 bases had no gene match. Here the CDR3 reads CSARDPLSGENNEQFF. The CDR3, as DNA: TGCAGTGCTAGAGATCCCCTGAGCGGGGAAAACAATGAGCAGTTCTTC.

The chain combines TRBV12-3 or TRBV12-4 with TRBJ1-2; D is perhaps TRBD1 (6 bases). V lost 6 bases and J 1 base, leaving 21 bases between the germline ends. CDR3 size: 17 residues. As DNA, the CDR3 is TGTGCCAGCAGCCTTAGTAAACAGGGACTGGGTAACTATGGCTACACCTTC. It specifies CASSLSKQGLGNYGYTF.

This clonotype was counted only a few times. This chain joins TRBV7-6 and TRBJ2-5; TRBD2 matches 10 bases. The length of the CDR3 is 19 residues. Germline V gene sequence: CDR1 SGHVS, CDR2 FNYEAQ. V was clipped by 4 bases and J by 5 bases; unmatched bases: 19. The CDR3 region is CASSSSTERGGTPRETQYF. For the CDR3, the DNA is TGTGCCAGCAGCTCTTCGACCGAGCGGGGGGGCACCCCTCGGGAGACCCAGTACTTC.

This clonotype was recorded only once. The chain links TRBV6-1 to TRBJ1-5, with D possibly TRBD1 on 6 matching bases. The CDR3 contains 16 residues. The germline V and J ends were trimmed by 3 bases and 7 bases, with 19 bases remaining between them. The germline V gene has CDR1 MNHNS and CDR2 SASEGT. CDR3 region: CASSDKKWGAGQPQHF. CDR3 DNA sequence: TGTGCCAGCAGTGATAAAAAATGGGGGGCTGGGCAGCCCCAGCATTTT.

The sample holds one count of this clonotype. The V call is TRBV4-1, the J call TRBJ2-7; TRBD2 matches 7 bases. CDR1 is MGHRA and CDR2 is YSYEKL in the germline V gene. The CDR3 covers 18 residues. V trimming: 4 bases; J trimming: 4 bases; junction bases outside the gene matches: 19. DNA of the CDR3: TGCGCCAGCAGCCCCGGTCTGGGCGGGAGTTGGATGGAGTACGAGCAGTACTTC. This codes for CASSPGLGGSWMEYEQYF.

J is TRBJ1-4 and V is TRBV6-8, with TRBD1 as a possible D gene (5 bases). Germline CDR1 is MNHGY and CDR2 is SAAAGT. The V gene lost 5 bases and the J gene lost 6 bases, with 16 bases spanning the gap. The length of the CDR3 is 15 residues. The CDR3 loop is CASSRKIRGYEKLFF. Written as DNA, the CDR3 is TGTGCCAGCAGTCGGAAGATCCGGGGGTATGAAAAACTGTTTTTT.

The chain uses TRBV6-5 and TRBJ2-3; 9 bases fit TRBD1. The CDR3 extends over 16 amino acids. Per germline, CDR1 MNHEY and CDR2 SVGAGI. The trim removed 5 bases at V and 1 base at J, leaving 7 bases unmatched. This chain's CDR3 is CASSKNRGHGTDTQYF. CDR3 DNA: TGTGCCAGCAGTAAAAACAGGGGGCACGGCACAGATACGCAGTATTTT.

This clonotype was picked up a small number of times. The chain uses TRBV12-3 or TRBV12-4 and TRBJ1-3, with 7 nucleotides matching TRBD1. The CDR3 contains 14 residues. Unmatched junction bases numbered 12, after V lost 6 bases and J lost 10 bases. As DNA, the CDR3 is TGTGCCAGCAGCCTACAGGGGCTCGGATGGACCATATATTTT. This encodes CASSLQGLGWTIYF.

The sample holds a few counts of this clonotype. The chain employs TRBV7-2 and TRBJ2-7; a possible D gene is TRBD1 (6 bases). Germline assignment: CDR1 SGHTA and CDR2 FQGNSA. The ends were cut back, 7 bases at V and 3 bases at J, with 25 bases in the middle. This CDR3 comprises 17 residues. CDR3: CASTPGQGMRNGYEQYF. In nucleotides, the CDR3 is TGTGCCAGCACCCCAGGGCAGGGGATGCGGAATGGCTACGAGCAGTACTTC.

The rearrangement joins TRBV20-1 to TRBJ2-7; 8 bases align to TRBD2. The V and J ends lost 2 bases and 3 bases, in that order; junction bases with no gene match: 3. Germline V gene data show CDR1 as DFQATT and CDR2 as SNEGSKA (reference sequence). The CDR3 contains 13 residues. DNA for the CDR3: TGCAGTGCTAGACCAGCGGGGGACTACGAGCAGTACTTC. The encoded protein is CSARPAGDYEQYF.

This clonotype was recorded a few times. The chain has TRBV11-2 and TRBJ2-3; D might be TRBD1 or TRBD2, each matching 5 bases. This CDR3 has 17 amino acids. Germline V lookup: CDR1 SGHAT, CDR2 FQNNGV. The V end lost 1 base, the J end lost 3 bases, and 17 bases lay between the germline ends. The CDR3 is CASSLGAGTLGTDTQYF. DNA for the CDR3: TGTGCCAGCAGCTTAGGGGCAGGGACCCTAGGGACAGATACGCAGTATTTT.

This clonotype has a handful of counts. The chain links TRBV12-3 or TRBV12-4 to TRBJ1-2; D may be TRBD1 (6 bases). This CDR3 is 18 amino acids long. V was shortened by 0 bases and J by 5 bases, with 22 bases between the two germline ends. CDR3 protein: CASSLAYQPGVTEYGYTF. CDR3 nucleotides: TGTGCCAGCAGTTTAGCTTACCAGCCAGGGGTAACGGAGTATGGCTACACCTTC.

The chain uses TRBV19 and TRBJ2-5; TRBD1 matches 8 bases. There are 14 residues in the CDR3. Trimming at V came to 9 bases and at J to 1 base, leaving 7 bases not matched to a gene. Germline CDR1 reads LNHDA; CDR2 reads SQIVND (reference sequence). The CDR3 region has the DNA TGTGCCAGCAAAGGACAGGGCCTCCAAGAGACCCAGTACTTC. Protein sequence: CASKGQGLQETQYF.

CDR3 loop: CASSFLSEGGKYEQFF. In DNA, the CDR3 is TGTGCCAGCAGTTTTTTGTCAGAGGGGGGGAAATATGAGCAGTTCTTC. The chain links TRBV12-3 or TRBV12-4 to TRBJ2-1; D may be TRBD2 (7 bases). This CDR3 contains 16 residues. V gave up 3 bases and J gave up 8 bases, with 20 bases separating them.

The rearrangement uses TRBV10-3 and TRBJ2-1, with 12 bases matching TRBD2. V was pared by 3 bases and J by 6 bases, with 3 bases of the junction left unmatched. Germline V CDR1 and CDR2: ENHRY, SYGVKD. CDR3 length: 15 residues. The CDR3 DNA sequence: TGTGCCATCAGTGATCCTAGCGGGGGGGCCAATGAGCAGTTCTTC. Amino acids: CAISDPSGGANEQFF.

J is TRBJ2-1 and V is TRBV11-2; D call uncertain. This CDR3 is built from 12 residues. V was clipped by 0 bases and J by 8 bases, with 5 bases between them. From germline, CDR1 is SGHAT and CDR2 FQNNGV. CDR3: CASSLDAHEQFF. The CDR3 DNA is TGTGCCAGCAGCTTAGATGCACATGAGCAGTTCTTC.

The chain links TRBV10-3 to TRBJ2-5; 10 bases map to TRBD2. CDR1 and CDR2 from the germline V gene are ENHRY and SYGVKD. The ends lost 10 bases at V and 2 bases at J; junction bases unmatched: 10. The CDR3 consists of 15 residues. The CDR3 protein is CATTGTSEGQETQYF. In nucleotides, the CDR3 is TGTGCCACCACAGGGACTAGCGAGGGGCAAGAGACCCAGTACTTC.